One sample yielded the 10 T cell receptor beta chains listed below, sequenced in a study of blood T cell repertoires in COVID-19. Assay used: immunoSEQ multiplex PCR; TCRdb lists only in-frame clones, some missing. The sample lists around 95,000 clones, around nine tenths occurring once. Sequenced sample: peripheral blood. The receptors here all came from a man aged 50-59 years with acute or convalescent COVID-19.

The rearrangement uses TRBV5-4 and TRBJ2-1; maybe TRBD2 (5 bases). Trimming removed 6 bases from V and 10 bases from J, with 20 bases in between. Looked up from germline, CDR1 is SGHNT and CDR2 is YYREEE (reference sequence). The CDR3 covers 14 residues. The CDR3 nucleotides read TGTGCCAGCACCTACCTCGAGGGCCAAGGAGAGCAGTTCTTC. It specifies CASTYLEGQGEQFF.

This clone was seen a few times. The rearrangement links TRBV4-2 to TRBJ2-5, with 7 bases identical to TRBD1. CDR1 and CDR2 (germline): LGHNA, YNFKEQ. Trimming took 6 bases from V and 3 from J; bases not matched to a gene: 10. This CDR3 is built from 15 residues. DNA of the CDR3: TGTGCCAGCAGAGGGGGCGGCATCGGGGAAGAGACCCAGTACTTC. Amino acids: CASRGGGIGEETQYF.

CDR3 DNA: TGTGCCAGCAGTGAAAAGGAGGGAGGATGCGACTATGGCTACACCTTC. Protein sequence: CASSEKEGGCDYGYTF. The chain joins TRBV25-1 to TRBJ1-2, with unresolved D. V lost 2 bases and J lost 3, with 16 bases in between. Germline CDR1 and CDR2: MGHDK and SYGVNS. This CDR3 spans 16 amino acids.

The chain has TRBV29-1 and TRBJ1-2; D is ambiguous. CDR1 and CDR2 (germline): SQVTM, ANQGSEA. This CDR3 contains 10 residues. Trimming pared 7 bases from V and 6 bases from J, leaving 9 bases between. The CDR3 reads CSGGVDGYTF. For the CDR3, the DNA is TGCAGCGGCGGAGTCGATGGCTACACCTTC.

V usage is TRBV9 and J usage is TRBJ1-1, with TRBD1 matching 7 bases. After removal of 1 base from V and 6 bases from J, the junction contained 9 bases not matched to a gene. There are 15 residues in the CDR3. The V gene's germline CDR1 is SGDLS and CDR2 YYNGEE. For the CDR3, the DNA is TGTGCCAGCAGCGTACTTACAGGGGTGAGGGCTGAAGCTTTCTTT. Translated: CASSVLTGVRAEAFF.

This clone has a single count. The chain employs TRBV11-3 and TRBJ1-2; no reliable D call. V gave up 5 bases and J gave up 2 bases, with 6 bases separating them. Germline V gives CDR1 SGHNT, CDR2 YENEEA. The CDR3 is 12 residues long. Written as DNA, the CDR3 is TGTGCCAGCAGCGCAGTAAACTATGGCTACACCTTC. Encoded protein: CASSAVNYGYTF.

The J gene is TRBJ2-2, the V gene TRBV5-6, with D possibly matching TRBD2 (5 bases). V was pared by 7 bases and J by 3 bases, with 19 bases between. CDR3 length: 16 amino acids. CDR1 is SGHDT, CDR2 YYEEEE, per germline. This chain's CDR3 is CASSSTGGWDTGELFF. CDR3 nucleotide sequence: TGTGCCAGCTCATCCACCGGAGGATGGGACACCGGGGAGCTGTTTTTT.

This clone appeared once. The V and J genes are TRBV5-1 and TRBJ1-1; 7 bases agree with TRBD1. The CDR3 covers 14 residues. Germline V lookup: CDR1 SGHRS, CDR2 YFSETQ. With V trimmed by 4 bases and J by 4 bases, 7 bases remained unmatched. The CDR3: CASSPDRAGTEAFF. The CDR3 nucleotides read TGCGCCAGCAGCCCCGACAGGGCAGGCACTGAAGCTTTCTTT.

The chain has TRBV6-7 and TRBJ2-1, with TRBD2 identical over 12 bases. TRBV6-7 is filed as an ORF, its function uncertain. The junction had 2 bases not matched to a gene; V was cut back by 4 bases and J by 4 bases. This CDR3 spans 15 amino acids. This chain's CDR3 is CASSSGTSGYNEQFF. For the CDR3, the DNA is TGTGCCAGCAGTTCCGGGACTAGCGGGTACAATGAGCAGTTCTTC.

The chain combines TRBV5-1 with TRBJ1-6; perhaps TRBD1 as D (5 bases). There are 15 residues in the CDR3. V shed 1 base and J shed 5 bases, with 10 bases lying between them. The germline CDR1 and CDR2 sequences are SGHRS and YFSETQ. The CDR3 here is CASSLSTANNSPLHF. As DNA, the CDR3 is TGCGCCAGCAGCTTGTCGACAGCAAATAATTCACCCCTCCACTTT.